This T cell receptor beta chain was found in a study of T-cell reconstitution after alpha-beta-depleted transplantation in children. Deletions cut 6 bases from V and 10 bases from J, with 15 bases between. This CDR3 spans 12 amino acids. Researchers prepared the TCRbeta library using unique molecular identifiers, the study reports. Each CDR3 protein is one row after TCRdb ran MiXCR on the PCR reads. The data contain about 580,000 distinct CDR3 sequences, 20% to 25% of them singletons. This clonotype originated in a boy in the first two years of life who had a stem cell transplant for acute myeloid leukemia, so the T cells may come from the graft donor. This sequence joins TRBV12-3 or TRBV12-4 and TRBJ1-1; D is unclear. The sample consisted of PBMCs, mostly from graft donor cells, taken 360 days after TCRalphabeta/CD19-depleted stem cell transplant. Here the CDR3 DNA reads TGTGCCAGCAGCCCCGGGGAAGTCGGAGCTTTCTTT. It encodes CASSPGEVGAFF.